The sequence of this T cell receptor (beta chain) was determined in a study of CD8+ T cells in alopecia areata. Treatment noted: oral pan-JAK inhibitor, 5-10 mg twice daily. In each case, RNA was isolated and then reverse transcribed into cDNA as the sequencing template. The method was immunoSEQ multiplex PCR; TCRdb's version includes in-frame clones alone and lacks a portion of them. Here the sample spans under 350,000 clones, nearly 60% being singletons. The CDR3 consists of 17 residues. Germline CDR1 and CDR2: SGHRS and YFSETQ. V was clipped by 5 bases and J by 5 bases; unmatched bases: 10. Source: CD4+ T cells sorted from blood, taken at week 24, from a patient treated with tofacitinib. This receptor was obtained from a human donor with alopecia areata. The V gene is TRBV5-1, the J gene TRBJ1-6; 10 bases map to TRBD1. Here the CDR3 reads CASRPLLGTGDNSPLHF. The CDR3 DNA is TGCGCCAGCAGACCCTTGCTCGGGACAGGGGATAATTCACCCCTCCACTTT.